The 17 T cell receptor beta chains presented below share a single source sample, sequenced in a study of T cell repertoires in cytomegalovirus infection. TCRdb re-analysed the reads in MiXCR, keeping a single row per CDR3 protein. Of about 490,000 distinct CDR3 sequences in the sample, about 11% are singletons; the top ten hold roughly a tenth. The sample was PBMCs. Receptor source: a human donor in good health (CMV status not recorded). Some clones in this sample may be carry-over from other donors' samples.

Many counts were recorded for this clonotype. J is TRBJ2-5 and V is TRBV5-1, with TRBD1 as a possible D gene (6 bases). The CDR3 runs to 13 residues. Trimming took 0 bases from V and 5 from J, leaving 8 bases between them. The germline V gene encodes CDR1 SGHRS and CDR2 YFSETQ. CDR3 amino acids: CASSLDRAETQYF. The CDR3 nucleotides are TGCGCCAGCAGCTTGGACAGGGCGGAGACCCAGTACTTC.

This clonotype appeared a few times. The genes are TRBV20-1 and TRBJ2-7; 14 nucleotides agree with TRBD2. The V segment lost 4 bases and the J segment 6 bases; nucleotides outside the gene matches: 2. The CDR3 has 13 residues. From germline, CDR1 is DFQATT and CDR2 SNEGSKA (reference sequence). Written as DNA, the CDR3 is TGCAGTGCTACCGGACTAGCGGGAGGCGAGCAGTACTTC. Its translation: CSATGLAGGEQYF.

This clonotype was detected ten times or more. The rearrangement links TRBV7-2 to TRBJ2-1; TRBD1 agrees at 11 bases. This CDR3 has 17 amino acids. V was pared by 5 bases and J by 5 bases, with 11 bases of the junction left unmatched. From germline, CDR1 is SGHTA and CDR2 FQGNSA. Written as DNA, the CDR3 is TGTGCCAGCAGCCGGAGGGGGGGACAGGGGGGTAACAATGAGCAGTTCTTC. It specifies CASSRRGGQGGNNEQFF.

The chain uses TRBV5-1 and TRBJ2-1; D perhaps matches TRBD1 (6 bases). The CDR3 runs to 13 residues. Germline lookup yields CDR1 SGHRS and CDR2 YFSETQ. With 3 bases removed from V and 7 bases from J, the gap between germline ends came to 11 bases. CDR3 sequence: CASSWTAENEQFF. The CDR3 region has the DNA TGCGCCAGCAGCTGGACAGCAGAGAATGAGCAGTTCTTC.

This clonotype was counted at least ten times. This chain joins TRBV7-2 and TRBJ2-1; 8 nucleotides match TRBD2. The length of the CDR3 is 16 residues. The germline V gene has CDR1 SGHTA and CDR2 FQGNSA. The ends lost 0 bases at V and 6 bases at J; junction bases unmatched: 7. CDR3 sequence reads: CASSLALASGSNEQFF. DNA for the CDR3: TGTGCCAGCAGCTTAGCTCTAGCTAGCGGGTCCAATGAGCAGTTCTTC.

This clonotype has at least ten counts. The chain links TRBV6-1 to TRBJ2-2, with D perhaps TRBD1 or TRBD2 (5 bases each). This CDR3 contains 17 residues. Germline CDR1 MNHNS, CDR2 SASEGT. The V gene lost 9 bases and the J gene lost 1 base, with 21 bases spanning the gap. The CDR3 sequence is CASKSLRDGMNTGELFF. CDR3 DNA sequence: TGTGCCAGTAAAAGTCTAAGGGACGGAATGAACACCGGGGAGCTGTTTTTT.

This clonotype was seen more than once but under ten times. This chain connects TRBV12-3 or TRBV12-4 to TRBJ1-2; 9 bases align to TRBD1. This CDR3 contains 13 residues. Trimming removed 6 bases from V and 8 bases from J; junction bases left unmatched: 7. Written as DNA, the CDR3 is TGTGCCAGCAGCGGGACAGGGAGAAGGGGCTACACCTTC. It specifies CASSGTGRRGYTF.

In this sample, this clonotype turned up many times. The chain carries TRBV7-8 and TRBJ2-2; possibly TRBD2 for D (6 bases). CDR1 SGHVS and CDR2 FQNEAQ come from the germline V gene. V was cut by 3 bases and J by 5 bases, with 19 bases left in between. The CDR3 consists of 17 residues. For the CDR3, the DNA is TGTGCCAGCAGCTTCCCGCGATCCGGGAGCGGTACCGGGGAGCTGTTTTTT. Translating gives CASSFPRSGSGTGELFF.

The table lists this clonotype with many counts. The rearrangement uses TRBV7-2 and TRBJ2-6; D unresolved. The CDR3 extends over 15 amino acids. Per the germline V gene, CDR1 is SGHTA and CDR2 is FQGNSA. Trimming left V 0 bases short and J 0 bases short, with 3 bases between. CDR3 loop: CASSLATSGANVLTF. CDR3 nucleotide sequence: TGTGCCAGCAGCTTAGCTACCTCTGGGGCCAACGTCCTGACTTTC. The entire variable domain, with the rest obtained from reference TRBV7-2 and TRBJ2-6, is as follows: GAGVSQSPSNKVTEKGKDVELRCDPISGHTALYWYRQSLGQGLEFLIYFQGNSAPDKSGLPSDRFSAERTGGSVSTLTIQRTQQEDSAVYLCASSLATSGANVLTFGAGSRLTVL.

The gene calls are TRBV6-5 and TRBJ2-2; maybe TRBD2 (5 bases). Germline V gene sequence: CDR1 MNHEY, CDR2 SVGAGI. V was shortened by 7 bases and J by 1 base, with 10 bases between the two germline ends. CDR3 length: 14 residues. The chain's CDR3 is CASTWERNTGELFF. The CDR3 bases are TGTGCCAGCACTTGGGAGAGGAACACCGGGGAGCTGTTTTTT.

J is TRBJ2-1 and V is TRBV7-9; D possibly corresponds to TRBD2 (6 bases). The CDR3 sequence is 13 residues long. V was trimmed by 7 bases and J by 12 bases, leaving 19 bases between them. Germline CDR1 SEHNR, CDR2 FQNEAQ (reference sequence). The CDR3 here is CASNQLRDFGQFF. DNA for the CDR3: TGTGCCAGCAACCAACTTAGGGACTTCGGGCAGTTCTTC.

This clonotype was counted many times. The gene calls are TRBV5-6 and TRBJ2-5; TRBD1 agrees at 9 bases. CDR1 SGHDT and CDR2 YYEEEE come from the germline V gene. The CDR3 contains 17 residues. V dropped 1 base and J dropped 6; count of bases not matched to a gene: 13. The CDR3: CASSLISGTGFTKTQYF. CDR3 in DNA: TGTGCCAGCAGCTTGATCTCCGGGACAGGGTTCACGAAGACCCAGTACTTC.

The CDR3 here is CASSTAGNEQYF. For the CDR3, the DNA is TGTGCCAGCAGTACGGCAGGGAACGAGCAGTACTTC. The gene calls are TRBV6-1 and TRBJ2-7; a weak D match, TRBD1 (5 bases). From germline, CDR1 is MNHNS and CDR2 SASEGT. This CDR3 region has 12 residues. V lost 5 bases and J 5 bases, leaving 10 bases between the germline ends.

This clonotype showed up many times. CDR3 protein: CASSLDRDYTIYF. Here the CDR3 DNA reads TGTGCCAGCAGCTTAGATCGGGATTACACCATATATTTT. The rearrangement uses TRBV7-8 and TRBJ1-3; unclear D gene. The CDR3 is 13 residues long. The V end was cut by 1 base, the J end by 8 bases, with 9 bases between. Germline CDR1 is SGHVS and CDR2 is FQNEAQ.

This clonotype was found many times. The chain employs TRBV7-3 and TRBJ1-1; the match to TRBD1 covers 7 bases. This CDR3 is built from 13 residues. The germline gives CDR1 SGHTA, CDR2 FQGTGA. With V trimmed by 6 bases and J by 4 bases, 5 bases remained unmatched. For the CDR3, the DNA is TGTGCCAGCAGGCCTTCAGGGGGCACTGAAGCTTTCTTT. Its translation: CASRPSGGTEAFF.

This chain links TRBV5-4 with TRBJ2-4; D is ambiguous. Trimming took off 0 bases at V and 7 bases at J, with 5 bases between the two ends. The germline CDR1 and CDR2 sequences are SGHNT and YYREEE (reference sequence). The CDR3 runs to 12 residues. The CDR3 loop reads CASSLDSNIQYF. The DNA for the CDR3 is TGTGCCAGCAGCTTGGACAGTAACATTCAGTACTTC.

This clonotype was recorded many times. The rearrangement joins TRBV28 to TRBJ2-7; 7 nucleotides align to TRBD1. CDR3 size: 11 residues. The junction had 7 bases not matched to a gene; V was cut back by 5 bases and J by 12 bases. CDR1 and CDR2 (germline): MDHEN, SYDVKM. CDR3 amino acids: CASSEPGQLYF. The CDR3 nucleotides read TGTGCCAGCAGTGAACCGGGACAGCTGTACTTC.